This T cell receptor (beta chain) stems from a study of blood T cell repertoires in COVID-19. Study context: The samples span acute and convalescent COVID-19 from the United States, Italy and Spain. Nucleic acid was either cDNA or gDNA, and it came from T cells, B-cell-depleted T cells, or PBMCs.

The CDR3 is made up of 16 amino acids. With V trimmed by 3 bases and J by 4 bases, 9 bases remained unmatched. Germline V gene sequence: CDR1 SGHAT, CDR2 FQNNGV. Authors' data handling: By means of reference gene primer amplification, nucleated cell counts were estimated. Using immunoSEQ multiplex PCR, the repertoire was profiled, and TCRdb retains in-frame clones only, with some absent. That table furnishes V, J and clone size, whereas the DNA furnished D and trimming. Of about 170,000 clones in the sample, about 87% were seen once. This chain joins TRBV11-2 and TRBJ1-2, with 9 bases fitting TRBD1. The receptor was isolated from a man in his 60s with acute or convalescent COVID-19. The sequenced sample was peripheral blood. CDR3 in DNA: TGTGCCAGCAGCTTGGGCCGGGGACAGGGCCTCTATGGCTACACCTTC. It specifies CASSLGRGQGLYGYTF.